This T cell receptor beta chain was captured in a study of blood T cell repertoires in COVID-19 (dated by TCRdb to about 2020). Broadly, across the study: Collaborator samples came from the United States, Italy and Spain and covered acute and convalescent phases of COVID-19. Nearly every sample came with metadata listing a de-identified subject ID, COVID-19 status, age in years and sex. Where available, HLA class I and class II types were obtained from metadata supplied by the sample provider rather than from assay-based typing. The samples were drawn from two sources: the first 160 participants of the ongoing ImmuneRACE study, and 1,000 to 1,500 subjects contributed by 6 global collaborators. The repertoires were made available in a free public database intended to serve as a resource for research on the immune response to SARS-CoV-2. The prospective study material was composed of cDNA or gDNA derived from T cells, B-cell-depleted T cells, or PBMCs. The dataset comprised deeply sampled blood TCRbeta repertoires from subjects exposed to, actively infected with, or recovered from COVID-19. Summary of the overall study and its limitations: Clinical and demographic metadata were provided uncurated, with the amount varying by source and participant.

Whole blood was collected in K2EDTA tubes by collaborating institutions according to the institutions' own protocols. Collaborator samples were shipped for TCRbeta analysis as frozen whole blood, isolated PBMCs, or DNA extracted from either sample type. CDR1 and CDR2 are drawn from the germline V gene: SGHRS, YFSETQ. From cysteine to phenylalanine, the CDR3 is 15 amino acids long. The only DNA kept is the CDR3, 45 bases in frame from the first base. Ends trimmed: V by 5 bases, J by 2 bases; bases unmatched to a gene: 7. Notes on this clone: What antigen it recognizes has not been identified. No base quality information exists; no much larger clone differs at one position.

TCRbeta CDR3 regions were amplified from genomic DNA using the immunoSEQ Assay, a bias-controlled multiplex PCR. The source study handled its data this way. The number of nucleated cells in each sample was estimated by amplification of reference gene primers within the assay. Sequence reads were collapsed and filtered to measure the absolute abundance of every unique TCRbeta CDR3 rearrangement. For each sample, productive Simpson clonality was calculated as the square root of Simpson's diversity index across productive rearrangements. The table comes from immuneACCESS by way of TCRdb, which keeps in-frame sequences with V and J called. Part of the clones is missing from these tables; in studies checked, under half for an unresolved V gene and the rest for unknown reasons. From that table come the V and J calls and clone size; the DNA was used to work out D and trimming. For this sample there are about 240,000 clones; 86% appear just once. The ten largest clonotypes hold approximately 6.2% of the sample.

The sequence derives from a man aged 60 to 69 with acute or convalescent COVID-19. This sequence uses TRBV5-1 and TRBJ2-7; 10 junctional bases match TRBD2. Sequenced input: peripheral blood. The sequenced DNA is TGCGCCAGCAGACTAGCGGGATTTTCCACCTACGAGCAGTACTTC. Its coded protein is CASRLAGFSTYEQYF. The full variable domain, completed from the reference TRBV5-1 and TRBJ2-7 proteins outside the CDR3, reads KAGVTQTPRYLIKTRGQQVTLSCSPISGHRSVSWYQQTPGQGLQFLFEYFSETQRNKGNFPGRFSGRQFSNSRSEMNVSTLELGDSALYLCASRLAGFSTYEQYFGPGTRLTVT.